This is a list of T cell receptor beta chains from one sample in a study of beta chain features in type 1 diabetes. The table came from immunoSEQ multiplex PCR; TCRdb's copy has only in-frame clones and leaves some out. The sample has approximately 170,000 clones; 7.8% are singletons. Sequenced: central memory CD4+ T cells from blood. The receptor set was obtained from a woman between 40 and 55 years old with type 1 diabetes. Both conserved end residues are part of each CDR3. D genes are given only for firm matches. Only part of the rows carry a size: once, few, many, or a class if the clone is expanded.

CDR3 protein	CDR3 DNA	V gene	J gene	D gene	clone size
CASSLPGTTYNEQFF	TGTGCCAGCAGCTTGCCTGGGACAACTTACAATGAGCAGTTCTTC	TRBV5-4	TRBJ2-1	.	.
CASSSYGSNEQFF	TGTGCCAGCAGTTCTTACGGGAGCAATGAGCAGTTCTTC	TRBV6-4	TRBJ2-1	.	few
CAWSVSGGLHEQFF	TGTGCCTGGAGTGTTTCCGGGGGACTACATGAGCAGTTCTTC	TRBV30	TRBJ2-1	TRBD2	.
CSATRSYEQYF	TGCAGTGCAACGCGATCCTACGAGCAGTACTTC	TRBV20-1	TRBJ2-7	.	few
CASSKVLRGTDTQYF	TGTGCCAGTAGTAAGGTCTTACGGGGCACAGATACGCAGTATTTT	TRBV19	TRBJ2-3	.	.
CASSPHRENTGELFF	TGTGCCAGCAGCCCACACCGTGAGAACACCGGGGAGCTGTTTTTT	TRBV7-3	TRBJ2-2	.	.
CAFARDSYNEQFF	TGTGCCTTCGCCCGGGACTCCTACAATGAGCAGTTCTTC	TRBV30	TRBJ2-1	.	.
CASSVGRSSGANVLTF	TGTGCCAGCAGCGTAGGTAGGAGCTCTGGGGCCAACGTCCTGACTTTC	TRBV9	TRBJ2-6	.	few
CASSTGFQTEQYF	TGTGCCAGCAGCACCGGGTTCCAGACCGAGCAGTACTTC	TRBV7-2	TRBJ2-7	.	many
CASSLSSGNSPLHF	TGTGCCAGCAGCTTATCCAGCGGTAATTCACCCCTCCACTTT	TRBV11-2	TRBJ1-6	.	few
CASSPRTGLAKNIQYF	TGTGCCAGCAGCCCTCGGACAGGGTTGGCCAAAAACATTCAGTACTTC	TRBV7-2	TRBJ2-4	TRBD1	.
CASSLVGGRKDEQYF	TGTGCCAGCAGCTTAGTCGGCGGGAGGAAGGACGAGCAGTACTTC	TRBV7-2	TRBJ2-7	TRBD2	few
CSVEVQGDQPQHF	TGCAGCGTTGAAGTACAGGGGGATCAGCCCCAGCATTTT	TRBV29-1	TRBJ1-5	TRBD1	.
CASSLQLQETQYF	TGTGCCAGCAGTTTGCAACTCCAAGAGACCCAGTACTTC	TRBV28	TRBJ2-5	.	few
CASSVLPGQGSEQYF	TGTGCCAGCAGCGTCCTCCCGGGACAGGGATCCGAGCAGTACTTC	TRBV9	TRBJ2-7	TRBD1	.
CASSQQGGAAEAFF	TGTGCCAGCAGCCAGCAAGGGGGGGCAGCTGAAGCTTTCTTT	TRBV7-2	TRBJ1-1	.	few
CASSLNPGVDEQYF	TGTGCCAGCAGCTTAAATCCAGGGGTAGACGAGCAGTACTTC	TRBV7-3	TRBJ2-7	.	many
CASSSSRDRSNEKLFF	TGTGCCAGCAGCTCCTCCCGGGACAGGAGTAATGAAAAACTGTTTTTT	TRBV7-8	TRBJ1-4	TRBD1	few
CASSPPGGEWSKGNTIYF	TGCGCCAGCAGTCCCCCGGGAGGGGAGTGGAGCAAGGGAAACACCATATATTTT	TRBV23-1	TRBJ1-3	.	many
CASSGHRGGGTEAFF	TGCGCCAGCAGCGGGCACAGGGGCGGTGGCACTGAAGCTTTCTTT	TRBV4-3	TRBJ1-1	TRBD1	many
CASSPQAGGLDEQYF	TGTGCCAGCAGCCCACAAGCGGGGGGGCTGGACGAGCAGTACTTC	TRBV7-3	TRBJ2-7	TRBD2	few
CASSPEVGSGYGYTF	TGTGCCAGCTCACCAGAGGTCGGCAGTGGGTATGGCTACACCTTC	TRBV18	TRBJ1-2	.	few
CASSLLDRLVVGEQFF	TGTGCCAGCAGCTTGTTAGACCGACTAGTAGTAGGTGAGCAGTTCTTC	TRBV5-4	TRBJ2-1	.	few
CASSPLAGTTDTQYF	TGTGCCAGTAGTCCGTTAGCGGGGACCACAGATACGCAGTATTTT	TRBV19	TRBJ2-3	TRBD2	.
CASSLGDLTEAFF	TGCGCCAGCAGCTTGGGGGACTTAACTGAAGCTTTCTTT	TRBV5-1	TRBJ1-1	.	few
CASSSPRAGINTEAFF	TGTGCCAGCAGTTCACCACGCGCAGGGATAAACACTGAAGCTTTCTTT	TRBV28	TRBJ1-1	.	.
CASSFGLAGTNEQFF	TGTGCCAGCAGCTTTGGACTAGCGGGAACCAATGAGCAGTTCTTC	TRBV7-3	TRBJ2-1	TRBD2	few
CASSWDSKFYEQYF	TGTGCCAGCAGCTGGGACAGTAAATTCTACGAGCAGTACTTC	TRBV7-9	TRBJ2-7	TRBD1	few
CASSATTRGTEAFF	TGTGCCAGCAGCGCAACAACTCGGGGCACTGAAGCTTTCTTT	TRBV9	TRBJ1-1	.	few
CASSHRDRNTGELFF	TGTGCCAGCAGTCATAGGGACAGGAACACCGGGGAGCTGTTTTTT	TRBV5-4	TRBJ2-2	TRBD1	many
CASTGTGAYNEQFF	TGTGCCAGTACCGGGACAGGGGCCTACAATGAGCAGTTCTTC	TRBV19	TRBJ2-1	TRBD1	.
CASSEGRGETQYF	TGTGCCAGCAGTGAGGGCAGGGGGGAGACCCAGTACTTC	TRBV2	TRBJ2-5	TRBD1	few
CASSPTSGGYNEQFF	TGCGCCAGCAGCCCGACTAGCGGGGGGTACAATGAGCAGTTCTTC	TRBV5-5	TRBJ2-1	TRBD2	.
CASRAGSSYNSPLHF	TGTGCCAGCAGGGCCGGGAGCTCCTATAATTCACCCCTCCACTTT	TRBV2	TRBJ1-6	.	.
CSAAGSTEAFF	TGCAGTGCTGCCGGGAGCACTGAAGCTTTCTTT	TRBV20-1	TRBJ1-1	.	many
CASSTGETGGQETQYF	TGCGCCAGCAGCACTGGGGAAACAGGGGGCCAAGAGACCCAGTACTTC	TRBV5-1	TRBJ2-5	TRBD1	few
CASRRASGSNEQYF	TGCGCCAGCAGGCGTGCTAGCGGGAGTAACGAGCAGTACTTC	TRBV5-1	TRBJ2-7	TRBD2	.
CASSLVAGPNTGELFF	TGCGCCAGCAGCTTAGTAGCGGGACCGAACACCGGGGAGCTGTTTTTT	TRBV5-1	TRBJ2-2	TRBD2	few
CASRAGLAGISYEQYF	TGTGCCAGCAGAGCGGGACTCGCTGGCATTTCCTACGAGCAGTACTTC	TRBV28	TRBJ2-7	TRBD2	few
CASRESSVGSSEAFF	TGTGCCAGCAGGGAGAGCAGCGTTGGGTCATCCGAAGCTTTCTTT	TRBV2	TRBJ1-1	.	.
CASSGGPRYTF	TGTGCCAGCAGCGGAGGACCGCGCTACACCTTC	TRBV5-4	TRBJ1-2	.	.
CASSLAAQGAGEQYF	TGTGCCAGCAGTTTAGCCGCTCAGGGGGCGGGAGAGCAGTACTTC	TRBV28	TRBJ2-7	TRBD1	few
CASSLNRGSETQYF	TGCGCCAGCAGCCTGAATAGGGGGTCAGAGACCCAGTACTTC	TRBV4-3	TRBJ2-5	.	.
CASSSLDRVSTEAFF	TGTGCCAGCAGTTCCTTGGACAGGGTGAGCACTGAAGCTTTCTTT	TRBV28	TRBJ1-1	TRBD1	few
CSVVGTEFYGYTF	TGCAGCGTTGTGGGGACAGAGTTCTATGGCTACACCTTC	TRBV29-1	TRBJ1-2	TRBD1	many
CASTPSSLYEQYF	TGTGCCAGCACCCCGTCTTCTCTCTACGAGCAGTACTTC	TRBV28	TRBJ2-7	.	few
CASSAQALEKLFF	TGTGCCAGCAGCGCCCAGGCCCTGGAAAAACTGTTTTTT	TRBV5-8	TRBJ1-4	.	few
CASSPAGTGVTGELFF	TGTGCCAGCAGCCCAGCCGGGACAGGGGTTACCGGGGAGCTGTTTTTT	TRBV5-4	TRBJ2-2	TRBD1	.
CASSALQGFSYNSPLHF	TGTGCCAGCAGCGCCCTACAGGGGTTCTCCTATAATTCACCCCTCCACTTT	TRBV9	TRBJ1-6	TRBD1	.
CASTVATGGLTKTQYF	TGTGCCAGCACTGTAGCTACGGGGGGGCTTACGAAGACCCAGTACTTC	TRBV6-6	TRBJ2-5	TRBD2	few
CASRDSDYGYTF	TGCGCCAGCAGGGACAGTGATTATGGCTACACCTTC	TRBV5-1	TRBJ1-2	.	.
CASSAGQAYGNTIYF	TGTGCCAGCAGCGCGGGACAGGCGTATGGAAACACCATATATTTT	TRBV9	TRBJ1-3	TRBD1	many
CASSPAGMNTEAFF	TGTGCCAGCTCACCGGCAGGCATGAACACTGAAGCTTTCTTT	TRBV18	TRBJ1-1	.	.
CASSPGRETQYF	TGTGCCAGCAGCCCGGGTCGGGAGACCCAGTACTTC	TRBV11-2	TRBJ2-5	.	few
CASRSGRPADTQYF	TGCGCCAGCAGAAGCGGGAGGCCGGCAGATACGCAGTATTTT	TRBV5-1	TRBJ2-3	TRBD2	few
CASSLTAGGRGEQFF	TGTGCCAGCAGCTTAACAGCGGGGGGACGGGGTGAGCAGTTCTTC	TRBV7-9	TRBJ2-1	TRBD2	.
CASRAEETQYF	TGTGCCAGCAGGGCTGAAGAGACCCAGTACTTC	TRBV27	TRBJ2-5	.	.
CSVSLGLAGGVDTQYF	TGCAGCGTCTCCCTGGGACTAGCGGGAGGGGTAGATACGCAGTATTTT	TRBV29-1	TRBJ2-3	TRBD2	.
CASSRGTSFTGELFF	TGTGCCAGTAGTAGGGGGACTTCCTTCACCGGGGAGCTGTTTTTT	TRBV19	TRBJ2-2	.	.
CASSLGTGRQFF	TGCGCCAGCAGCCTCGGGACAGGAAGGCAGTTCTTC	TRBV4-1	TRBJ2-1	TRBD1	.